This T cell receptor beta chain was identified in a study of cytomegalovirus exposure and HLA in healthy donors. Across the study: There were tens of millions of unique TCRs (from HLA-typed donors) in an early data release.

On this clone: The antigen is unknown.

Regarding the study as a whole: Some V segments, TRBV6-2 and TRBV6-3 among them, were indistinguishable and were therefore excluded. By HLA locus, TCR association rates varied in a later analysis, with DRB1 showing the most and HLA-C the fewest. Presence/absence analyses took donor sequencing depth as roughly uniform.

The PCR used 60 Vbeta and 13 Jbeta primers. Generated by immunoSEQ multiplex PCR, the TCRdb table keeps only in-frame clones and is missing some. The sample lists more than 70,000 clones; less than 75% were seen once. V was trimmed by 4 bases and J by 4 bases, leaving 16 bases between them. Germline assignment: CDR1 SGHTA and CDR2 FQGTGA. This CDR3 is 15 amino acids long. This chain uses TRBV7-3 with TRBJ1-1; perhaps TRBD1 as D (6 bases). Specimen: PBMCs. The receptor's source is a man in his forties in good health and CMV-seropositive. The CDR3 DNA reads TGTGCCAGCAGCTCTCGGGGGGGAGGGGGCACTGAAGCTTTCTTT. The encoded protein is CASSSRGGGGTEAFF.